The rows below give T cell receptor beta chains drawn from one sample of a study of shared clonotypes between healthy human individuals. Some clones are missing from TCRdb's copy, which holds only in-frame ones; the method was immunoSEQ multiplex PCR. The sample contains 650,000 to 700,000 clones, 90% of which appear only once. The sequenced material came from memory CD8+ T cells from PBMCs. These receptors were taken from a man younger than 30 in good health. Some clones in this sample may be carry-over from other donors' samples. CDR3s include the opening cysteine and the closing phenylalanine or tryptophan.

TRBJ2-7	TRBV7-2	CASSLWERYEQYF
TRBJ1-2	TRBV6-6	CASSEGQLTYDGYTF
TRBJ2-7	TRBV19	CASSAEQGAVSYEQYF
TRBJ2-2	TRBV7-9	CASSLSFFRNKTTGGELFF
TRBJ2-3	TRBV9	CASSVDLAGSTDTQYF
TRBJ2-7	TRBV4-1	CASSQVEVSRDEQYF
TRBJ1-5	TRBV28	CASSLVTLGQPQHF
TRBJ2-1	TRBV13	CASSSGLAGGNEQFF
TRBJ2-5	TRBV6-5	CASSYLGQLQETQYF
TRBJ2-5	TRBV12-5	CASGLPLRGEETQYF
TRBJ1-1	TRBV7-9	CASSSQEGRRTEAFF
TRBJ2-7	TRBV27	CASRPNLAGEQYF
TRBJ1-4	TRBV2	CASSEGRTENEKLFF
TRBJ2-7	TRBV5-6	CASSFWGAGPEQYF
TRBJ1-2	TRBV28	CASTFREITNYGYTF
TRBJ2-7	TRBV18	CASSPPEEREYNEQYF
TRBJ2-1	TRBV6-1	CASRKQGDEQFF
TRBJ2-3	TRBV11-2	CASSLGSRGTDTQYF
TRBJ2-2	TRBV4-2	CASSQDVAGEEPGELFF
TRBJ1-1	TRBV9	CASSAGASDTEAFF
TRBJ1-2	TRBV5-1	CASSLKDHYGYTF
TRBJ2-3	TRBV9	CASSVGGSTDTQYF
TRBJ1-5	TRBV6-6	CASSYLRTANQPQHF
TRBJ2-7	TRBV2	CASSESRGSSYEQYF
TRBJ1-4	TRBV19	CASSPYLGQEGQNEKLFF
TRBJ2-5	TRBV25-1	CASSEGTSGETQYF
TRBJ2-7	TRBV7-9	CASSLVPGYEQYF
TRBJ1-1	TRBV15	CATSTRLREAGMRAFF
TRBJ1-1	TRBV6-5	CAISDPVGNTEAFF
TRBJ1-3	TRBV4-1	CASSLRGLSGNTIYF
TRBJ2-2	TRBV7-2	CAEQTMGTGELFF
TRBJ1-2	TRBV29-1	CSVDSGLYGYTF
TRBJ2-7	TRBV2	CARVYIQGQGAYEQYF
TRBJ2-1	TRBV5-1	CASSLGAPLDNEQFF
TRBJ2-7	TRBV6-1	CASSEFGEYEQYF
TRBJ2-6	TRBV7-2	CASSSRDRGPSGANVLTF
TRBJ2-7	TRBV27	CASSHQTGGRYEQYF
TRBJ2-1	TRBV9	CASSLGGADEQFF
TRBJ1-4	TRBV7-9	CASSPRTGGVKLFF
TRBJ2-1	TRBV15	CATSRTSGGYNEQFF
TRBJ2-7	TRBV9	CASSAPNSYEQYF
TRBJ2-1	TRBV11-2	CASSGVRSPYNEQFF
TRBJ2-7	TRBV27	CASSLSPAVYEQYF